This T cell receptor (beta chain) was identified during a study of blood T cells in healthy people across ages. Sample-barcoded 5' priming and a J-beta primer mix drove a second PCR of about 6 to 12 cycles. TCRdb fed the 5' RACE reads into MiXCR, producing one record per CDR3 protein. The sample includes 660,000 or so distinct CDR3 sequences, around 54% of them seen just once. The germline V gene has CDR1 MDHEN and CDR2 SYDVKM. The CDR3 is 13 residues long. This receptor was taken from a man aged 55 to 70 in good health. The sequenced sample was blood. The chain employs TRBV28 and TRBJ2-4; TRBD2 matches 7 bases. The J call could be wrong; TRBJ2-7 is a better fit for the DNA end. CDR3 in amino acids: CASSFGGVSEQYF. CDR3 in DNA: TGTGCCAGCAGTTTTGGGGGGGTTAGCGAGCAGTACTTC.